This TCR beta chain was sequenced in a study of shared clonotypes between healthy human individuals. Overall study: Each donor contributed plates that comprised three CD4 naive, three CD4 memory, two CD8 naive and one CD8 memory.

Study results and caveats: Shared clonotypes across all four donors exceeded non-shared ones in generation probability.

Data came from immunoSEQ multiplex PCR; TCRdb stores just in-frame clones and leaves some out. The sample consists of roughly 2,500,000 clones, approximately 94% of them appearing once. For this clone: Antigen specificity is unknown.

Sequencing input: naive CD4+ T cells from PBMCs. Subset indicated: CD45RA+ positively selected. This sequence originates from a man between 18 and 29 years old in good health. Some clones in this sample may be carry-over from other donors' samples.

The CDR3 coding sequence is TGTGCCAGCAGTCCCTCCCCAGGGGAGGGGGAGCTGTTTTTT. Its protein product is CASSPSPGEGELFF. The genes are TRBV28 and TRBJ2-2; tentative D call: TRBD1 (6 bases). The CDR3 length is 14 residues. Germline CDR1 MDHEN, CDR2 SYDVKM. With 5 bases removed from V and 8 bases from J, the gap between germline ends came to 15 bases.